Listed below are T cell receptor beta chains from one sample, sequenced in a study of blood T cell repertoires in COVID-19. Libraries were prepared by immunoSEQ multiplex PCR; TCRdb keeps only in-frame clonotypes and omits some of them. The table lists approximately 110,000 clones, roughly 80% of them singletons, with 8.1% in the top ten. The sequencing input was peripheral blood. These receptors all come from a woman aged 40 to 50 with acute or convalescent COVID-19. Each CDR3 is given with its conserved first and last residue. A D gene is named only where the DNA matches it firmly. Clone sizes are given selectively: once, few, many, or a class where the clone is expanded.

clone size | D gene | J gene | V gene | CDR3 DNA | CDR3 protein
. | TRBD2 | TRBJ2-7 | TRBV2 | TGTGCCAGCAGGGGAGCGGGGGGCTACTACGAGCAGTACTTC | CASRGAGGYYEQYF
. | TRBD1 | TRBJ2-1 | TRBV15 | TGTGCCACCAGCAGAGAAGTAGGGACAGGGAGCAATGAGCAGTTCTTC | CATSREVGTGSNEQFF
. | TRBD2 | TRBJ2-1 | TRBV7-3 | TGTGCCAGCAGCTTAACGGCTAGCGGGGGGCCTCTCGATGAGCAGTTCTTC | CASSLTASGGPLDEQFF
few | . | TRBJ1-1 | TRBV5-6 | TGTGCCAGCAGCCCGCCGACATCGAACACTGAAGCTTTCTTT | CASSPPTSNTEAFF
. | . | TRBJ2-2 | TRBV11-3 | TGTGCCAGCAGTTACAGGGTCGGGGAGCTGTTTTTT | CASSYRVGELFF
. | . | TRBJ1-4 | TRBV5-1 | TGCGCCAGCAGCTCTACAGGGACAACTAATGAAAAACTGTTTTTT | CASSSTGTTNEKLFF
. | . | TRBJ1-6 | TRBV18 | TGTGCCAGCTCACCGGCCGTAACCTATAATTCACCCCTCCACTTT | CASSPAVTYNSPLHF
. | TRBD1 | TRBJ1-1 | TRBV25-1 | TGTGCCAGCAAAAGGACAGGTAACACTGAAGCTTTCTTT | CASKRTGNTEAFF
. | TRBD1 | TRBJ1-1 | TRBV5-1 | TGCGCCAGCAGGGCCGGGACAGACACTGAAGCTTTCTTT | CASRAGTDTEAFF
. | TRBD2 | TRBJ2-2 | TRBV18 | TGTGCCAGCTCACCACGGACTGGGAGGGACGGGGAGCTGTTTTTT | CASSPRTGRDGELFF
. | TRBD1 | TRBJ2-2 | TRBV7-3 | TGTGCCAGCAGCTCTGGGACAGGACTCACCGGGGAGCTGTTTTTT | CASSSGTGLTGELFF
. | TRBD1 | TRBJ1-4 | TRBV5-8 | TGTGCCAGCACCCACAGGACAGGGGCGAATGAAAAACTGTTTTTT | CASTHRTGANEKLFF
once | . | TRBJ1-6 | TRBV3-1/TRBV3-2 | TGTGCCAGCAGCCGTTCATGGGGGGATTCACCCCTCCACTTT | CASSRSWGDSPLHF
. | TRBD1 | TRBJ1-1 | TRBV7-9 | TGTGCCACCCTACGGACAGGGGGCGCGGGCACTGAAGCTTTCTTT | CATLRTGGAGTEAFF
. | . | TRBJ2-1 | TRBV5-1 | TGCGCCAGCAGCTTGGGTGACAGGTACAATGAGCAGTTCTTC | CASSLGDRYNEQFF
. | . | TRBJ2-7 | TRBV7-9 | TGTGCCAGCAGCCGTGGAACACTAGCCGCCTCAGAGCAGTACTTC | CASSRGTLAASEQYF
. | . | TRBJ2-3 | TRBV18 | TGTGCCAGCTCCGGCCTAGCTAGCACAGATACGCAGTATTTT | CASSGLASTDTQYF
once | TRBD1 | TRBJ2-1 | TRBV9 | TGTGCCAGCAGTAGGGGGCCGGAGCAGTTCTTC | CASSRGPEQFF
. | TRBD2 | TRBJ2-1 | TRBV9 | TGTGCCAGCAGCGTAGGAGCGGGGGACACCAATGAGCAGTTCTTC | CASSVGAGDTNEQFF
. | TRBD2 | TRBJ2-3 | TRBV7-2 | TGTGCCAGCAGCTCCCGGGGACTAGCGGGGCCAGATACGCAGTATTTT | CASSSRGLAGPDTQYF
. | . | TRBJ2-7 | TRBV6-2/TRBV6-3 | TGTGCCAGCAGTTACAACCAGGGTTCCTACGAGCAGTACTTC | CASSYNQGSYEQYF
. | . | TRBJ1-1 | TRBV5-1 | TGCGCCAGCAGCTTCGGCACTGAAGCTTTCTTT | CASSFGTEAFF
. | TRBD1 | TRBJ1-3 | TRBV7-6 | TGTGCCACACTGGGCCAGGGACAGTTAGGAAACACCATATATTTT | CATLGQGQLGNTIYF
. | . | TRBJ1-6 | TRBV4-1 | TGCGCCAGCAGCCAAGGTCAGGGGACCAGCGGACCCCTCCACTTT | CASSQGQGTSGPLHF
. | TRBD2 | TRBJ2-1 | TRBV5-1 | TGCGCCAGCAGCTTGGCTAGCGGGTCTTCCTACAATGAGCAGTTCTTC | CASSLASGSSYNEQFF
once | TRBD2 | TRBJ2-5 | TRBV6-4 | TGTGCCAGCAGTTCCGGACTAGACGGGACCCAGTACTTC | CASSSGLDGTQYF
. | . | TRBJ1-4 | TRBV21-1 | TGTGCCAGCAGCAAAGTACGGGGGGCCCTAGGCCTTAATGAAAAACTGTTTTTT | CASSKVRGALGLNEKLFF
once | . | TRBJ1-3 | TRBV7-9 | TGTGCCAGCAGCCCCCCCTTATACTCTGGAAACACCATATATTTT | CASSPPLYSGNTIYF
. | . | TRBJ2-1 | TRBV5-8 | TGTGCCAGCAGCTGGCCGGGGTTCCATGAGCAGTTCTTC | CASSWPGFHEQFF
once | . | TRBJ1-2 | TRBV9 | TGTGCCAGCAGCGTCCGGGACAATGATCGGTATGGCTACACCTTC | CASSVRDNDRYGYTF
few | . | TRBJ2-7 | TRBV6-5 | TGTGCCAGCAGAACGCGGGACGAGCAGTACTTC | CASRTRDEQYF
. | . | TRBJ2-7 | TRBV19 | TGTGCCAGTAGCCCCATACAAGAGCAGTACTTC | CASSPIQEQYF
. | TRBD1 | TRBJ1-1 | TRBV5-6 | TGTGCCAGCAGCTTGGGACAGGGGTTGAACACTGAAGCTTTCTTT | CASSLGQGLNTEAFF
. | . | TRBJ1-5 | TRBV7-2 | TGTGCCAGCAGCTTAGGCTCTACGGGTCAGCCCCAGCATTTT | CASSLGSTGQPQHF
. | . | TRBJ1-2 | TRBV6-6 | TGTGCCAGCAGTTCAAACGGGGGGACCCTCTATGGCTACACCTTC | CASSSNGGTLYGYTF
. | TRBD1 | TRBJ1-6 | TRBV5-4 | TGTGCCAGCAGTATGGGACAGAGCTCCTATAATTCACCCCTCCACTTT | CASSMGQSSYNSPLHF
once | TRBD1 | TRBJ1-2 | TRBV28 | TGTGCCAGCACAGCCCCAGGGGGTATCTATGGCTACACCTTC | CASTAPGGIYGYTF
. | . | TRBJ2-4 | TRBV11-2 | TGTGCCAGCAGCTTAGAAGCGTGGGTCAAAAACATTCAGTACTTC | CASSLEAWVKNIQYF
. | TRBD1 | TRBJ1-2 | TRBV5-1 | TGCGCCAGCAGCCCGACAGGGGGCGTCGGTGGCTACACCTTC | CASSPTGGVGGYTF
. | . | TRBJ2-5 | TRBV7-2 | TGTGCCAGCAGCTTAGACGGGACTGAGACCCAGTACTTC | CASSLDGTETQYF
. | TRBD2 | TRBJ2-3 | TRBV10-3 | TGTGCCATCAGTGAGTCAAGCGGGGGGACTTTCACAGATACGCAGTATTTT | CAISESSGGTFTDTQYF
. | TRBD1 | TRBJ2-7 | TRBV27 | TGTGCCAGCAGTTTCGGGACAGGGGGCGCCGAGCAGTACTTC | CASSFGTGGAEQYF
few | . | TRBJ2-3 | TRBV4-1 | TGCGCCAGCAGCCAGAAGCTAGACACAGATACGCAGTATTTT | CASSQKLDTDTQYF
. | . | TRBJ2-7 | TRBV5-5 | TGTGCCAGCAGCTTGAGTGTGCCGAGCGAATACGAGCAGTACTTC | CASSLSVPSEYEQYF
. | . | TRBJ1-2 | TRBV7-2 | TGTGCCAGCAGCCCGAACTTTGTCCTCTATGGCTACACCTTC | CASSPNFVLYGYTF
. | TRBD2 | TRBJ2-7 | TRBV10-3 | TGTGCCATCAGTGACGGCGGGGGTTACTCCTACGAGCAGTACTTC | CAISDGGGYSYEQYF
once | TRBD1 | TRBJ1-2 | TRBV2 | TGTGCCAGCAGAACCGGACAGGGGCGAGGTGGCTACACCTTC | CASRTGQGRGGYTF
. | . | TRBJ2-2 | TRBV2 | TGTGCCAGCAGCCCTAATTCGGTGGCCGGGGAGCTGTTTTTT | CASSPNSVAGELFF
once | TRBD2 | TRBJ2-7 | TRBV5-4 | TGTGCCAGCAGCCCCACCCCGGGGGGGGTCTACGAGCAGTACTTC | CASSPTPGGVYEQYF
. | TRBD1 | TRBJ1-2 | TRBV3-1/TRBV3-2 | TGTGCCAGCAGCCCCCGGGACAGGGCAAGCGGCTACACCTTC | CASSPRDRASGYTF
few | . | TRBJ2-5 | TRBV19 | TGTGCCAGTAGGGAAGGCTCCGGGGAGACCCAGTACTTC | CASREGSGETQYF
. | TRBD1 | TRBJ1-2 | TRBV5-1 | TGCGCCAGCAGCCCACAGGACAGGGCGGGCTACACCTTC | CASSPQDRAGYTF
. | TRBD1 | TRBJ1-1 | TRBV13 | TGTGCCAGCAGCTTAGGCCTGGGACAGGGATTGGGGGCTGAAGCTTTCTTT | CASSLGLGQGLGAEAFF
. | TRBD2 | TRBJ2-3 | TRBV9 | TGTGCCAGCAGCGGAATAGCGGGGCGGGATACGCAGTATTTT | CASSGIAGRDTQYF
. | TRBD1 | TRBJ1-1 | TRBV6-5 | TGTGCCAGCAGCGGGAGGGACAGAGCCAAGGATGAAGCTTTCTTT | CASSGRDRAKDEAFF
once | . | TRBJ2-5 | TRBV27 | TGTGCCAGCAGTTTAAACGGGTACACCCAAGAGACCCAGTACTTC | CASSLNGYTQETQYF
. | TRBD1 | TRBJ1-5 | TRBV9 | TGTGCCAGCAGCCCGGGACAGGGGGATCTTCAGCCCCAGCATTTT | CASSPGQGDLQPQHF
. | . | TRBJ1-5 | TRBV19 | TGTGCCAGTAGTATAGACAGGAGGGATAATCAGCCCCAGCATTTT | CASSIDRRDNQPQHF